This TCR beta chain was obtained from a study of T-cell memory formation after mild COVID-19. Amplification by 5'RACE using constant-segment primers produced TCR alpha and TCR beta cDNA libraries that carried sample barcodes and UMIs. TCRdb re-analysed the 5' RACE reads in MiXCR, keeping a single row per CDR3 protein. The profile covers more than 120,000 distinct CDR3 sequences, with 15% to 20% appearing a single time and about 2.3% taken by the ten largest. V was cut by 5 bases and J by 4 bases, with 11 bases left in between. Germline values: CDR1 SGHTA, CDR2 FQGNSA. The CDR3 runs 14 residues. Whole-study results and caveats: Clones contracting over day 15 to 85 were CD4/CD8 balanced, with later expanders leaning CD4+. The CD4+ clones that contracted clustered mainly within CM and EM, and the CD8+ clones concentrated in EMRA.

On this clonotype: Its antigen is unknown.

This TCR was sampled from an adult woman who had mild COVID-19 (a few samples of this study predate the infection). Cell type and time point are not known. The gene calls are TRBV7-2 and TRBJ2-2, with D perhaps being TRBD1 or TRBD2 (5 bases each). Sequencing input: PBMCs or a T cell subset sorted from them (not recorded which). CDR3 bases: TGTGCCAGCAGCACGGGACCGTCCACCGGGGAGCTGTTTTTT. Its translation is CASSTGPSTGELFF. Supplemented by reference TRBV7-2 and TRBJ2-2, the full variable domain reads GAGVSQSPSNKVTEKGKDVELRCDPISGHTALYWYRQSLGQGLEFLIYFQGNSAPDKSGLPSDRFSAERTGGSVSTLTIQRTQQEDSAVYLCASSTGPSTGELFFGEGSRLTVL.